The 14 T cell receptor beta chains reported below all come from one sample, sequenced in a study of blood T cell repertoires in COVID-19. The method was immunoSEQ multiplex PCR; TCRdb's version includes in-frame clones alone and lacks a portion of them. The table records about 160,000 clones, around 84% of them present only once. Sequenced material: peripheral blood. The receptors were gathered from a woman in her fifties or sixties with COVID-19, enrolled during active disease.

V is TRBV6-2 or TRBV6-3 and J is TRBJ2-3; 10 positions agree with TRBD1. CDR1 is MNHEY, CDR2 SVGEGT, per germline. The V gene end was trimmed by 5 bases and the J gene end by 3 bases; junction bases not matched to a gene: 2. This CDR3 region has 14 residues. CDR3 residues: CASSRTGGTDTQYF. Here the CDR3 DNA reads TGTGCCAGCAGTCGGACAGGGGGGACAGATACGCAGTATTTT.

In its sample, this clone was seen a few times. Other DNA sequences in the same sample also yield this CDR3. The chain is built from TRBV19 and TRBJ1-1, with a tentative D call TRBD1 (5 bases). The CDR3 is 13 amino acids. Between the trimmed V and J ends, which lost 4 bases and 4 bases, there was a span of 10 bases. Germline CDR1 LNHDA, CDR2 SQIVND (reference sequence). The CDR3 protein is CASSTQGGTEAFF. CDR3 coding DNA: TGTGCCAGTAGTACGCAGGGCGGCACTGAAGCTTTCTTT.

J is TRBJ1-5 and V is TRBV6-5; D is ambiguous. Trimming pared 4 bases from V and 0 bases from J, leaving 13 bases between. The germline gives CDR1 MNHEY, CDR2 SVGAGI. The CDR3 loop spans 16 amino acids. CDR3 amino acids: CASSLSGGASNQPQHF. The CDR3 DNA sequence: TGTGCCAGCAGTTTAAGCGGCGGCGCTAGCAATCAGCCCCAGCATTTT.

The chain employs TRBV7-9 and TRBJ1-5; no definite D call. Trimming left V 4 bases short and J 5 bases short, with 12 bases between. This CDR3 comprises 14 residues. The germline CDR1 and CDR2 sequences are SEHNR and FQNEAQ (reference sequence). CDR3: CASSSVGLDQPQHF. The CDR3 DNA reads as TGTGCCAGCAGCTCAGTCGGGTTAGATCAGCCCCAGCATTTT.

The gene calls are TRBV30 and TRBJ1-3; D is perhaps TRBD1 (6 bases). V was pared by 3 bases and J by 2 bases, with 11 bases between. Germline CDR1 and CDR2: GTSNPN and SVGIG (reference sequence). CDR3 length: 14 residues. For the CDR3, the DNA is TGTGCCTGGAGAGACAGGCTTGCTGGAAACACCATATATTTT. Residues: CAWRDRLAGNTIYF. The full variable domain, its missing parts supplied by reference TRBV30 and TRBJ1-3, is SQTIHQWPATLVQPVGSPLSLECTVEGTSNPNLYWYRQAAGRGLQLLFYSVGIGQISSEVPQNLSASRPQDRQFILSSKKLLLSDSGFYLCAWRDRLAGNTIYFGEGSWLTVV.

This clone showed up just a few times. The chain is built from TRBV7-2 and TRBJ2-6; D ambiguous. V lost 5 bases to trimming and J lost 0 bases, with 11 bases between them. This CDR3 region has 16 residues. Germline loops: CDR1 SGHTA, CDR2 FQGNSA. The CDR3: CASSPHGSSGANVLTF. DNA for the CDR3: TGTGCCAGCAGCCCCCATGGTAGCTCTGGGGCCAACGTCCTGACTTTC.

This clone appeared a single time. The V call is TRBV3-1 (or the pseudogene TRBV3-2), the J call TRBJ2-5; 8 nucleotides align to TRBD2. This CDR3 contains 17 residues. Germline CDR1 reads LGHDT; CDR2 reads YNNKEL (reference sequence). With 0 bases clipped from V and 4 bases from J, the junction kept 10 bases outside the gene matches. The CDR3 DNA reads as TGTGCCAGCAGCCAAGATCTTGGGCGGGGGGCTTCAGAGACCCAGTACTTC. This encodes CASSQDLGRGASETQYF.

This rearrangement joins TRBV30 to TRBJ2-3, with 9 bases aligning to TRBD2. This CDR3 contains 15 residues. Germline values: CDR1 GTSNPN, CDR2 SVGIG (reference sequence). J lost 1 base, V lost 1 base, and 3 bases had no gene match. CDR3 residues: CAWSGVAGGTDTQYF. In DNA form, the CDR3 reads TGTGCCTGGAGTGGAGTAGCGGGGGGCACAGATACGCAGTATTTT.

This clone was seen only once. The chain has TRBV10-3 and TRBJ2-7, with D perhaps TRBD1 (5 bases). Per germline, CDR1 ENHRY and CDR2 SYGVKD. The V end lost 5 bases, the J end lost 0 bases, and 11 bases lay between the germline ends. This CDR3 is 14 amino acids long. The CDR3: CAISPRTSSYEQYF. The DNA for the CDR3 is TGTGCCATCAGTCCCAGGACAAGCTCCTACGAGCAGTACTTC.

The rearrangement joins TRBV18 to TRBJ2-1; TRBD1 aligns across 9 bases. This CDR3 has 16 residues. Losses at the gene ends were 2 bases for V and 2 bases for J; bases not matched to a gene: 4. CDR1 and CDR2 from the germline V gene are KGHSH and LQKENI. This CDR3 is CASSPFTGGAYNEQFF. The CDR3 bases are TGTGCCAGCTCACCATTTACAGGGGGCGCCTACAATGAGCAGTTCTTC.

The gene calls are TRBV25-1 and TRBJ2-3; 8 bases line up with TRBD1. V was clipped by 6 bases and J by 10 bases; unmatched bases: 15. The CDR3 covers 15 residues. Germline-derived CDR1 and CDR2 are MGHDK and SYGVNS. The CDR3 spells CASREDRGAKVAQYF. The CDR3 DNA sequence: TGTGCCAGCAGAGAAGACAGGGGCGCAAAGGTTGCGCAGTATTTT.

The chain is built from TRBV9 and TRBJ2-3, with D possibly matching TRBD2 (5 bases). This CDR3 contains 14 residues. Trimming shortened V by 0 bases and J by 2 bases, and 7 bases separated the two germline ends. From germline, CDR1 is SGDLS and CDR2 YYNGEE. The CDR3 bases are TGTGCCAGCAGCGTAGCTAGCAACACAGATACGCAGTATTTT. This translates into CASSVASNTDTQYF.

This sequence joins TRBV7-9 and TRBJ1-3; D gene uncertain. The germline V and J ends were trimmed by 5 bases and 3 bases, with 5 bases remaining between them. Looked up from germline, CDR1 is SEHNR and CDR2 is FQNEAQ (reference sequence). The CDR3 is 12 amino acids. CDR3 nucleotides: TGTGCCAGCAGCAACAGTGGAAACACCATATATTTT. It translates to CASSNSGNTIYF.

Comments on this clone: The germline gene is not matched at one end of the junction; a read error may be the cause. The chain employs TRBV6-2 or TRBV6-3 and TRBJ1-4, with D possibly TRBD1 on 6 matching bases. Germline V lookup: CDR1 MNHEY, CDR2 SVGEGT. The CDR3 is 15 amino acids. CDR3 sequence reads: CASSNSDSPNEKLFF. DNA for the CDR3: TGTGCCAGCAGTAACTCGGACAGCCCTAATGAAAAACTGTTTTTT.